The clone carrying this TCR beta chain was found a few times. Its antigen is not known. Constant-segment-primed 5'RACE gave TCR alpha and TCR beta cDNA libraries with sample barcodes and UMIs. TCRdb ran MiXCR on the 5' RACE reads and lists one entry per CDR3 protein. The sample holds about 110,000 distinct CDR3 sequences, around 15% seen once. The record originates from a study of T-cell memory formation after mild COVID-19. Study-wide results and caveats: CD4+ clones that contracted lay mainly in CM and EM; CD8+ ones lay in EMRA.

The V segment lost 3 bases and the J segment 7 bases; nucleotides outside the gene matches: 5. The CDR3 runs 14 residues. Input material: PBMCs or a T cell subset sorted from them (not recorded which). This receptor was obtained from an adult woman who had mild COVID-19 (a few samples of this study predate the infection). Cell type and time point are not known. The chain links TRBV12-3 or TRBV12-4 to TRBJ1-5; 8 bases line up with TRBD1. In DNA, the CDR3 is TGTGCCAGCAGTTTCGACAGGGGTGGCCAGCCCCAGCATTTT. Protein: CASSFDRGGQPQHF.